A single sample is the source of the 11 T cell receptor beta chains below, sequenced in a study of shared clonotypes between healthy human individuals. TCRdb's copy holds only in-frame clones and misses some; the assay was immunoSEQ multiplex PCR. The table records under 600,000 clones, around 97% of them present only once. What was sequenced was naive CD4+ T cells sorted from blood. Noted subset: CD45RA+ positively selected. These receptors all come from a woman under 40 in good health.

This chain connects TRBV28 to TRBJ2-5; no reliable D call. V dropped 2 bases and J dropped 4 bases, with 8 bases sitting between them. Germline V CDR1 and CDR2: MDHEN, SYDVKM. The CDR3 sequence is 13 residues long. The CDR3 sequence is CASSLSAPETQYF. The CDR3 region has the DNA TGTGCCAGCAGTTTAAGTGCCCCAGAGACCCAGTACTTC.

In its sample, this clone was seen once. The chain is built from TRBV4-2 and TRBJ2-3, with 14 bases identical to TRBD2. Germline V lookup: CDR1 LGHNA, CDR2 YNFKEQ. The V gene end was trimmed by 6 bases and the J gene end by 2 bases; junction bases not matched to a gene: 16. This CDR3 spans 20 amino acids. DNA of the CDR3: TGTGCCAGCAGACCACGACTAGCGGGAGGGCCAGGCCCCCACACAGATACGCAGTATTTT. It translates to CASRPRLAGGPGPHTDTQYF.

This chain links TRBV25-1 with TRBJ1-2; D not resolved. Trimming left V 1 base short and J 8 bases short, with 11 bases between. Per germline, CDR1 MGHDK and CDR2 SYGVNS. This CDR3 has 13 amino acids. The CDR3 DNA is TGTGCCAGCAGTGAATCTCTGAGGAGAGGCTACACCTTC. This gives the protein CASSESLRRGYTF.

The V and J genes are TRBV7-6 and TRBJ1-2; 7 nucleotides match TRBD1. The ends lost 5 bases at V and 6 bases at J; junction bases unmatched: 27. CDR1 SGHVS and CDR2 FNYEAQ come from the germline V gene. The CDR3 contains 20 residues. The CDR3 DNA sequence: TGTGCCAGCAGCCCAACCCGGACAGGAAGGCGACCCAAGGGGTTCAATGGCTACACCTTC. This sequence encodes CASSPTRTGRRPKGFNGYTF.

This clone was counted once. The chain joins TRBV4-2 to TRBJ1-5, with D possibly being TRBD1 (6 bases). The CDR3 has 16 amino acids. Trimming shortened V by 1 base and J by 8 bases, and 18 bases separated the two germline ends. Germline V gene lookup returns CDR1 LGHNA and CDR2 YNFKEQ. CDR3 in amino acids: CASSQVSGAPREPQHF. The CDR3, as DNA: TGTGCCAGCAGCCAAGTATCGGGGGCCCCCAGGGAGCCCCAGCATTTT.

The V gene is TRBV15, the J gene TRBJ1-2, with 7 bases aligning to TRBD1. The CDR3 extends over 17 amino acids. Germline V lookup: CDR1 LNHNV, CDR2 YYDKDF (reference sequence). V trimming: 5 bases; J trimming: 2 bases; junction bases outside the gene matches: 14. CDR3 sequence (DNA): TGTGCCACCAGCCAGAGGTTATTACAGGGGAAAAACTATGGCTACACCTTC. This gives the protein CATSQRLLQGKNYGYTF. The whole variable domain, remainder taken from reference TRBV15 and TRBJ1-2, is DAMVIQNPRYQVTQFGKPVTLSCSQTLNHNVMYWYQQKSSQAPKLLFHYYDKDFNNEADTPDNFQSRRPNTSFCFLDIRSPGLGDTAMYLCATSQRLLQGKNYGYTFGSGTRLTVV.

The J gene is TRBJ1-4, the V gene TRBV7-9; D not certain. Trimming stripped 6 bases from V and 8 bases from J, with 25 bases between. CDR3 length equals 17 residues. Per the germline V gene, CDR1 is SEHNR and CDR2 is FQNEAQ (reference sequence). CDR3 DNA: TGTGCCAGCAGAGCCGGATCGAAGGGCCGCCAACAGGAAAAACTGTTTTTT. Translated: CASRAGSKGRQQEKLFF. The complete variable domain, with remaining parts taken from reference TRBV7-9 and TRBJ1-4, reads DTGVSQNPRHKITKRGQNVTFRCDPISEHNRLYWYRQTLGQGPEFLTYFQNEAQLEKSRLLSDRFSAERPKGSFSTLEIQRTEQGDSAMYLCASRAGSKGRQQEKLFFGSGTQLSVL.

The gene calls are TRBV28 and TRBJ2-1; maybe TRBD2 (6 bases). Trimming cost V 4 bases and J 8 bases, with 15 bases left between them. From germline, CDR1 is MDHEN and CDR2 SYDVKM. CDR3 length: 14 amino acids. The CDR3 sequence is CASSWRNRDYEQFF. The CDR3, as DNA: TGTGCCAGCAGTTGGCGAAACCGGGACTATGAGCAGTTCTTC.

The chain uses TRBV5-6 and TRBJ2-4; D is unresolved. The CDR3 is 15 residues long. V was cut by 2 bases and J by 0 bases, with 9 bases left in between. Germline V gives CDR1 SGHDT, CDR2 YYEEEE. The CDR3 DNA is TGTGCCAGCAGCTTTACGGCCCTAGCCAAAAACATTCAGTACTTC. Amino acid sequence: CASSFTALAKNIQYF.

This clone appeared once. J is TRBJ1-5 and V is TRBV11-2, with 8 bases fitting TRBD1. This CDR3 comprises 18 residues. The germline V gene encodes CDR1 SGHAT and CDR2 FQNNGV. The V segment lost 5 bases and the J segment 0 bases; nucleotides outside the gene matches: 12. The CDR3 nucleotides read TGTGCCAGCAGCACCCAGGGACAGGCAGAGAATAGCAATCAGCCCCAGCATTTT. This encodes CASSTQGQAENSNQPQHF. Variable domain in full (rest from reference TRBV11-2 and TRBJ1-5): EAGVAQSPRYKIIEKRQSVAFWCNPISGHATLYWYQQILGQGPKLLIQFQNNGVVDDSQLPKDRFSAERLKGVDSTLKIQPAKLEDSAVYLCASSTQGQAENSNQPQHFGDGTRLSIL.

V gene TRBV9 combines with J gene TRBJ2-5; 7 bases align to TRBD2. CDR1 is SGDLS and CDR2 is YYNGEE in the germline V gene. The CDR3 consists of 16 residues. Trimming took 0 bases from V and 5 from J; bases not matched to a gene: 10. The CDR3 DNA reads as TGTGCCAGCAGCGTAGCCGCTAGCGGCGGTGGGGAGACCCAGTACTTC. This encodes CASSVAASGGGETQYF.